Each of the 15 T cell receptor beta chains below was sequenced from the same sample in a study of CD8+CD57+ T cells in acquired aplastic anemia. By flow cytometry, patients selected for sequencing had shown an expansion of CD8+CD57+ cells. CDR3 and TCR beta VDJ profiling relied on genomic DNA as the template. A single record per CDR3 protein comes from TCRdb applying MiXCR to the reads. Found here are about 470,000 distinct CDR3 sequences, more than 25% of them singletons; the top ten hold approximately 0.82%. The specimen was sorted CD4+, CD8+, or CD8+CD57+ T cells (not recorded which) from PBMCs. These TCRs come from a human donor with aplastic anemia.

This clonotype came up a few times. The CDR3: CAAGGRGPGNSPLHF. In nucleotides, the CDR3 is TGTGCCGCCGGGGGCAGGGGGCCTGGTAATTCACCCCTCCACTTT. J is TRBJ1-6 and V is TRBV27, with 8 bases matching TRBD1. Germline lookup yields CDR1 MNHEY and CDR2 SMNVEV (reference sequence). The CDR3 loop spans 15 amino acids. The V and J ends lost 11 bases and 6 bases, in that order; junction bases with no gene match: 12.

The chain uses TRBV10-1 and TRBJ2-5; D is unresolved. With 5 bases removed from V and 4 bases from J, the gap between germline ends came to 11 bases. Germline V CDR1 and CDR2: WNHNN, SYGVQD (reference sequence). The CDR3 totals 13 residues. As DNA, the CDR3 is TGCGCCAGCAGTAGGGCGTTAGGAGAGACCCAGTACTTC. Amino acid sequence: CASSRALGETQYF.

This clonotype occurred many times. This chain connects TRBV2 to TRBJ2-5, with D uncertain. The CDR3 contains 12 residues. V dropped 6 bases and J dropped 1 base, with 6 bases sitting between them. Per the germline V gene, CDR1 is SNHLY and CDR2 is FYNNEI. In nucleotides, the CDR3 is TGTGCCAGCAGGGAATTCCAAGAGACCCAGTACTTC. It translates to CASREFQETQYF.

A word on this clonotype: One end of the junction varies from germline; a read error may be responsible. The V gene is TRBV6-1, the J gene TRBJ2-1, with TRBD2 matching 8 bases. The CDR3 has 11 residues. CDR1 MNHNS and CDR2 SASEGT come from the germline V gene. The CDR3 region is CTSSTGTRQFF. As DNA, the CDR3 is TGTACCAGCAGCACCGGGACTAGGCAGTTCTTC.

This clonotype occurred many times. V is TRBV7-9 and J is TRBJ2-7; D ambiguous. V was shortened by 4 bases and J by 3 bases, with 16 bases between the two germline ends. CDR3 length equals 15 residues. From germline, CDR1 is SEHNR and CDR2 FQNEAQ (reference sequence). Here the CDR3 reads CASSSGRHTLYEQYF. The CDR3 DNA reads TGTGCCAGCAGCTCCGGCAGACACACTCTCTACGAGCAGTACTTC.

Comment on this clonotype: Since a much larger clone is just one base distant, this may be a read error. The rearrangement links TRBV7-8 to TRBJ1-5; D is perhaps TRBD1 (5 bases). This CDR3 spans 16 amino acids. Per the germline V gene, CDR1 is SGHVS and CDR2 is FQNEAQ. The CDR3 nucleotides are TGTGCCAGCAGCTTAGTGGGAGGGGTAAGCAGTCAGCCCCAGCATTTT. Amino acids: CASSLVGGVSSQPQHF.

V usage is TRBV2 and J usage is TRBJ2-2, with a weak D call TRBD2 (7 bases). The CDR3 has 14 residues. Trimming stripped 4 bases from V and 6 bases from J, with 12 bases between. Per germline, CDR1 SNHLY and CDR2 FYNNEI. The CDR3 region has the DNA TGTGCCAGCAGTGGACGGGGGGCGGCCGGGGAGCTGTTTTTT. This encodes CASSGRGAAGELFF.

This clonotype occurred a few times. The CDR3 DNA sequence: TGTGCCAGCAGCTTAGGGAACAGCGGGGGGCAGCCCCAGCATTTT. It codes for CASSLGNSGGQPQHF. The chain carries TRBV11-2 and TRBJ1-5; possible D gene TRBD1, 5 bases. This CDR3 is built from 15 residues. CDR1 and CDR2 from the germline V gene are SGHAT and FQNNGV. V lost 1 base and J lost 7, with 14 bases in between.

The chain uses TRBV12-3 or TRBV12-4 and TRBJ1-1; tentatively, D is TRBD1 (5 bases). Trimming left V 5 bases short and J 3 bases short, with 19 bases between. CDR3 length equals 16 residues. DNA for the CDR3: TGTGCCAGCAGTCCTCCCGGGTGGCAGGGTGACACTGAAGCTTTCTTT. Translation gives CASSPPGWQGDTEAFF.

There are a few counts of this clonotype. The V call is TRBV5-8, the J call TRBJ1-2; no clear D gene. Germline CDR1 is SGHTS and CDR2 is YDEGEE. This CDR3 has 12 residues. Trimming stripped 4 bases from V and 14 bases from J, with 18 bases between. CDR3 bases: TGTGCCAGCAGCACCGAGACATTTCAGTCAACCTTC. Protein product: CASSTETFQSTF.

This clonotype was detected many times. The chain joins TRBV20-1 to TRBJ1-5; 8 nucleotides align to TRBD1. Germline V lookup: CDR1 DFQATT, CDR2 SNEGSKA (reference sequence). Trimming removed 5 bases from V and 3 bases from J; junction bases left unmatched: 6. This CDR3 is built from 14 residues. DNA of the CDR3: TGCAGTGCTCCCGACAGGGGTAACAATCAGCCCCAGCATTTT. The encoded protein is CSAPDRGNNQPQHF.

This clonotype was counted a few times. The chain is built from TRBV6-1 and TRBJ2-3, with 7 bases identical to TRBD1. The CDR3 spans 13 residues. Trimming took 6 bases from V and 3 from J; bases not matched to a gene: 3. The germline gives CDR1 MNHNS, CDR2 SASEGT. The CDR3 here is CASRTDRTDTQYF. The DNA of the CDR3 is TGTGCCAGCAGAACGGACAGGACAGATACGCAGTATTTT.

The gene calls are TRBV5-1 and TRBJ2-3, with TRBD2 identical over 9 bases. Germline values: CDR1 SGHRS, CDR2 YFSETQ. V was pared by 4 bases and J by 1 base, with 4 bases of the junction left unmatched. CDR3 length: 15 residues. CDR3 residues: CASSPWTSGTDTQYF. As DNA, the CDR3 is TGCGCCAGCAGCCCTTGGACTAGCGGCACAGATACGCAGTATTTT.

This clonotype was seen repeatedly, ten times or more. The chain joins TRBV12-5 to TRBJ1-2; D is unresolved. Trimming cost V 8 bases and J 5 bases, with 18 bases left between them. This CDR3 has 14 amino acids. Germline V gene data show CDR1 as LGHNT and CDR2 as FRNRAP. The CDR3 protein is CASHPHGARYGYTF. CDR3 sequence (DNA): TGTGCTAGTCATCCCCATGGCGCTAGATATGGCTACACCTTC.

The genes are TRBV12-3 or TRBV12-4 and TRBJ2-4; D is perhaps TRBD1 or TRBD2 (5 bases each). Deletions cut 5 bases from V and 5 bases from J, with 19 bases between. CDR3 length equals 16 residues. The CDR3 bases are TGTGCCAGCAGTGACGGGGCTGGGATAGTGCAAAACATTCAGTACTTC. It specifies CASSDGAGIVQNIQYF.